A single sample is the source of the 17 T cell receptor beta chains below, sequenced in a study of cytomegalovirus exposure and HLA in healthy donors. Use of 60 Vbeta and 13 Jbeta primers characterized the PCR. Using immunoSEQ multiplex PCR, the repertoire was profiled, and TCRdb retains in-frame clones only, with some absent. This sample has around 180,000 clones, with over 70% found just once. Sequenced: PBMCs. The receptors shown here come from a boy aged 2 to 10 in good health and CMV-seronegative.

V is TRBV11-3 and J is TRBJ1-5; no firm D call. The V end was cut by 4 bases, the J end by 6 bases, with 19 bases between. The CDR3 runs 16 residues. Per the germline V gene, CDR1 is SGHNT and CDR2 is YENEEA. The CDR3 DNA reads TGTGCCAGCAGCTACCTCCGAGGGAGGTCGCGTCAGCCCCAGCATTTT. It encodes CASSYLRGRSRQPQHF.

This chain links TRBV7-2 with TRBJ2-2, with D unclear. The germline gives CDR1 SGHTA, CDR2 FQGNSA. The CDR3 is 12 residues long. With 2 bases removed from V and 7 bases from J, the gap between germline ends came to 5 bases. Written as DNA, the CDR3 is TGTGCCAGCAGCTTATACTTCGGGGAGCTGTTTTTT. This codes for CASSLYFGELFF.

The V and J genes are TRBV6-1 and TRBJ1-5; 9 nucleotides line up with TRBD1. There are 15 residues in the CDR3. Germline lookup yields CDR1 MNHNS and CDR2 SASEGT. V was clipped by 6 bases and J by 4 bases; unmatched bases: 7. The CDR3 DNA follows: TGTGCCAGCAGCGGGACAGGGTCGGGAAATCAGCCCCAGCATTTT. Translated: CASSGTGSGNQPQHF.

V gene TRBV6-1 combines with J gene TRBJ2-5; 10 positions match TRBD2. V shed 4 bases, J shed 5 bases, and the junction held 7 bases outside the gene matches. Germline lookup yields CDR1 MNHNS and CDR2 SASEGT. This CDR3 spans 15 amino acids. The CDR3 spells CASSATSGVVETQYF. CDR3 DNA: TGTGCCAGCAGTGCTACTAGCGGGGTGGTGGAGACCCAGTACTTC.

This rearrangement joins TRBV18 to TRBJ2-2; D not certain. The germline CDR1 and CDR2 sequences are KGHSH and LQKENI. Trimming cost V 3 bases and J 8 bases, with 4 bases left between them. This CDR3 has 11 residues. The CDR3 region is CASSPSGELFF. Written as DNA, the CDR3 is TGTGCCAGCTCACCGTCGGGGGAGCTGTTTTTT.

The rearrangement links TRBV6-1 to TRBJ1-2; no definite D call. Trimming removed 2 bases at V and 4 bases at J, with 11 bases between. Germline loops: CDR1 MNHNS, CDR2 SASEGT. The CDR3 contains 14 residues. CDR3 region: CASSEYASRYGYTF. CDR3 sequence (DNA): TGTGCCAGCAGTGAATATGCCAGTCGCTATGGCTACACCTTC.

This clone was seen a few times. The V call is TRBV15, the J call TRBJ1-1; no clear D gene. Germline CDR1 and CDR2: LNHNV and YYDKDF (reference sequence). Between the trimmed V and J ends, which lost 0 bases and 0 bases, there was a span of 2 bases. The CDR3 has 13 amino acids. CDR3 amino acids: CATSRDVNTEAFF. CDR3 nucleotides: TGTGCCACCAGCAGAGACGTGAACACTGAAGCTTTCTTT.

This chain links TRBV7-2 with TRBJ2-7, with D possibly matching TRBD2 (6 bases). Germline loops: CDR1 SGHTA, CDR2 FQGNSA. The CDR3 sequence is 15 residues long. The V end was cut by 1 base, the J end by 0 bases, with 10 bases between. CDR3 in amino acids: CASSLVGGNSYEQYF. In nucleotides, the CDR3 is TGTGCCAGCAGCTTAGTGGGCGGGAACTCCTACGAGCAGTACTTC.

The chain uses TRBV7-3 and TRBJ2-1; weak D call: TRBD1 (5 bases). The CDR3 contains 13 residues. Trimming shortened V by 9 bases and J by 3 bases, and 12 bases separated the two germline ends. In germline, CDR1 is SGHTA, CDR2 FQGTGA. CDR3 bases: TGTGCCAGGCCGGTACAGGTCTACAATGAGCAGTTCTTC. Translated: CARPVQVYNEQFF.

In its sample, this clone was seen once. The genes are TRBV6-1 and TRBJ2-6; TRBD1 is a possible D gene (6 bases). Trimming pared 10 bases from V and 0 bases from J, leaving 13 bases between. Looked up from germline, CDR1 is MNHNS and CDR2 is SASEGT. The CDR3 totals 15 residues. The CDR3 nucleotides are TGTGCCACCGGGACATCGAGCTCTGGGGCCAACGTCCTGACTTTC. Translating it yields CATGTSSSGANVLTF.

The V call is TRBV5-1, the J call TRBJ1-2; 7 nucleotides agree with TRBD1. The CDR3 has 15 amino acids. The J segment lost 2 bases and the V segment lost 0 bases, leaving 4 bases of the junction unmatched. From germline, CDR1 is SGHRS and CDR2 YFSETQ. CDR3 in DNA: TGCGCCAGCAGCTTGGGAGACAGGGAGAACTATGGCTACACCTTC. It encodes CASSLGDRENYGYTF.

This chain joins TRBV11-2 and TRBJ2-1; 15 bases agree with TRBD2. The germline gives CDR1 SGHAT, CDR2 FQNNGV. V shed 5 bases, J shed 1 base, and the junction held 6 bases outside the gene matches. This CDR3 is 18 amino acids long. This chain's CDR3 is CASSQRGTSGRSYNEQFF. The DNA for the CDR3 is TGTGCCAGCAGCCAGAGGGGGACTAGCGGGAGGTCCTACAATGAGCAGTTCTTC.

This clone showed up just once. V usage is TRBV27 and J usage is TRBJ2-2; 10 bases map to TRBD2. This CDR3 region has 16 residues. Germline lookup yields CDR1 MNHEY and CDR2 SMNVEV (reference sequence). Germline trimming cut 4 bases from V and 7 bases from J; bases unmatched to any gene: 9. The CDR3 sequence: CASSSAGGPAGGELFF. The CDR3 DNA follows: TGTGCCAGCAGTTCAGCGGGAGGGCCTGCGGGCGGGGAGCTGTTTTTT.

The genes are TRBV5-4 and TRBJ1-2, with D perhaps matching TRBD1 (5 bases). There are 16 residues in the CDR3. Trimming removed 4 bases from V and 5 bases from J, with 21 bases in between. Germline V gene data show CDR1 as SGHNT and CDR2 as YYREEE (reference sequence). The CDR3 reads CASSHIPSRVGYGYTF. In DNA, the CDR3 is TGTGCCAGCAGCCACATCCCCAGCAGGGTGGGATATGGCTACACCTTC.

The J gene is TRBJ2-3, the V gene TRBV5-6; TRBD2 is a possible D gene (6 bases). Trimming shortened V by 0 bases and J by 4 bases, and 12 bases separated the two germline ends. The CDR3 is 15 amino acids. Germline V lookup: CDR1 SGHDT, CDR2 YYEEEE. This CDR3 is CASSLGGRTADTQYF. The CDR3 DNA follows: TGTGCCAGCAGCTTGGGAGGGAGGACGGCAGATACGCAGTATTTT.

DNA for the CDR3: TGCGCCAGCAGTGAGTCTCGGGAGACCCAGTACTTC. Its protein product is CASSESRETQYF. This rearrangement joins TRBV10-2 to TRBJ2-5; D remains unclear. The V end lost 0 bases, the J end lost 5 bases, and 4 bases lay between the germline ends. The CDR3 has 12 residues. Germline V gene data show CDR1 as WSHSY and CDR2 as SAAADI.

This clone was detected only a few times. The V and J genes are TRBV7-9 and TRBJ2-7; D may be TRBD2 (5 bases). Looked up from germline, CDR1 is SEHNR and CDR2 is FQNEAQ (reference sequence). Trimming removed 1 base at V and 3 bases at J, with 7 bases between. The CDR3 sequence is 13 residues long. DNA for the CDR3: TGTGCCAGCAGCTTAGTCGGGGACTACGAGCAGTACGTC. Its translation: CASSLVGDYEQYV.